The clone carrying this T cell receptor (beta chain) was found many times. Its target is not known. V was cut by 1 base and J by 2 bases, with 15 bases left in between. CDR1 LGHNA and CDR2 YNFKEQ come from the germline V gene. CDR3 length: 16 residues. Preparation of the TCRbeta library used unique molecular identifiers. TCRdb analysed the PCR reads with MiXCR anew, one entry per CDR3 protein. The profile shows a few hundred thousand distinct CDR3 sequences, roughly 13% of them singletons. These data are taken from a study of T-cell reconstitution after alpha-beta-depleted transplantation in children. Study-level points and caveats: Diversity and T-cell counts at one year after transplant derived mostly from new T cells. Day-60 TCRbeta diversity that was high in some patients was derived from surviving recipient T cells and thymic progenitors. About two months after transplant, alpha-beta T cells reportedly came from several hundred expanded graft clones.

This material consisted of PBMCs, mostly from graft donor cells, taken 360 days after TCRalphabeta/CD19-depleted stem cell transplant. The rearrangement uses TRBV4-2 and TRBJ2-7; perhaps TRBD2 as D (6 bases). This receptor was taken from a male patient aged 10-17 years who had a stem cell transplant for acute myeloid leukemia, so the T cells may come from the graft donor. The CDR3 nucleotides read TGTGCCAGCAGCCAAGGGGCCGGGACTCAGGCCTACGAGCAGTACTTC. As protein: CASSQGAGTQAYEQYF.